The present T cell receptor beta chain was sequenced within a study of T-cell memory formation after mild COVID-19. This clonotype was seen at least ten times. From germline, CDR1 is LGHDT and CDR2 YNNKEL (reference sequence). This CDR3 is 13 amino acids long. Trimming removed 0 bases at V and 6 bases at J, with 8 bases between. TCRdb reanalysed the 5' RACE reads using MiXCR and keeps one entry per CDR3 protein. The sample holds 25,000 to 35,000 distinct CDR3 sequences; roughly 12% are singletons and the top ten take 13% to 15%. Sequencing used PBMCs or a T cell subset sorted from them (not recorded which). The chain is built from TRBV3-1 and TRBJ2-5; D not certain. This clonotype was obtained from an adult woman who had mild COVID-19 (a few samples of this study predate the infection). Cell type and time point are not known. The CDR3 is CASSQDPKQTQYF. The DNA for the CDR3 is TGTGCCAGCAGCCAAGATCCCAAGCAGACCCAGTACTTC.